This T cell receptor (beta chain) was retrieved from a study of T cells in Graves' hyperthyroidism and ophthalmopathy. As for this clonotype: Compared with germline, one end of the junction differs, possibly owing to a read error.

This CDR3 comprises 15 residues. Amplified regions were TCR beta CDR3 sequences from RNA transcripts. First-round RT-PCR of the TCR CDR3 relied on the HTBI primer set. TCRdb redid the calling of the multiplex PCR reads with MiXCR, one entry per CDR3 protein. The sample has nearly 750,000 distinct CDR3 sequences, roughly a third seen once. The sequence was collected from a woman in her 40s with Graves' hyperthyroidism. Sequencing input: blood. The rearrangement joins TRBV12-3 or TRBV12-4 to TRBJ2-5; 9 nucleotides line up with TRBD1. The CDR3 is CASSPRDRVQEAQYF. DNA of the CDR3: TGTGCCAGCAGTCCCCGGGACAGGGTCCAAGAGGCCCAGTACTTC.